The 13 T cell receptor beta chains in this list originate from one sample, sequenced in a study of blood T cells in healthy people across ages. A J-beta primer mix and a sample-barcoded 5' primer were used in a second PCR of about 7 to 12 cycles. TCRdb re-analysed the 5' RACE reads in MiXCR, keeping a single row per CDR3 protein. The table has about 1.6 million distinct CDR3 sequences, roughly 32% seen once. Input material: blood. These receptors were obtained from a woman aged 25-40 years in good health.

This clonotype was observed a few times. CDR3 coding DNA: TGTGCCAGCAGTCTAGGTGGGTTAGGACTAGTTGCGGATACGCAGTATTTT. Translating it yields CASSLGGLGLVADTQYF. This sequence joins TRBV4-2 and TRBJ2-3; 7 bases agree with TRBD2. The V gene end was trimmed by 6 bases and the J gene end by 6 bases; junction bases not matched to a gene: 18. Looked up from germline, CDR1 is LGHNA and CDR2 is YNFKEQ. CDR3 length: 17 residues.

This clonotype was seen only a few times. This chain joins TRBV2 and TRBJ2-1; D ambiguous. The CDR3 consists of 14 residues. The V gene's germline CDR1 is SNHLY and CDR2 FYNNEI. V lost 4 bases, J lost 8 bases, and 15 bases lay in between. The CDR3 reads CASSALLGMDEQFF. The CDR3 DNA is TGTGCCAGCAGTGCCTTACTTGGGATGGATGAGCAGTTCTTC. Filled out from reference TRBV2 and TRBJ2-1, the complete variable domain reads EPEVTQTPSHQVTQMGQEVILRCVPISNHLYFYWYRQILGQKVEFLVSFYNNEISEKSEIFDDQFSVERPDGSNFTLKIRSTKLEDSAMYFCASSALLGMDEQFFGPGTRLTVL.

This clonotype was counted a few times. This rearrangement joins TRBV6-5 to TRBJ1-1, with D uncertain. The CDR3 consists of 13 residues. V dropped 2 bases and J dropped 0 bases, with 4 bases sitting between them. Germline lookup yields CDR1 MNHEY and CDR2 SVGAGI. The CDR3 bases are TGTGCCAGCAGTTACCGGGTGAACACTGAAGCTTTCTTT. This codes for CASSYRVNTEAFF.

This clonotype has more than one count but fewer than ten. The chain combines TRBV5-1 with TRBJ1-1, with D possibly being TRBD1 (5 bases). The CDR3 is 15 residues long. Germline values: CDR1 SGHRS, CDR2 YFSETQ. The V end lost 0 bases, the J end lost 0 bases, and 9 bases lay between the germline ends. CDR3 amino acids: CASSLDQGMNTEAFF. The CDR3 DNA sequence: TGCGCCAGCAGCTTGGATCAGGGTATGAACACTGAAGCTTTCTTT. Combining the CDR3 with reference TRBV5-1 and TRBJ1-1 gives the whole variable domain KAGVTQTPRYLIKTRGQQVTLSCSPISGHRSVSWYQQTPGQGLQFLFEYFSETQRNKGNFPGRFSGRQFSNSRSEMNVSTLELGDSALYLCASSLDQGMNTEAFFGQGTRLTVV.

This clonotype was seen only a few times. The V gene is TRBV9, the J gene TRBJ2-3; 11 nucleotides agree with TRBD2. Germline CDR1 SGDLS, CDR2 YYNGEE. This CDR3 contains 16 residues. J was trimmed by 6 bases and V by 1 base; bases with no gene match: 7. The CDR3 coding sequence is TGTGCCAGCAGCGTATCCGGACTAGCGGGTTTGGATACGCAGTATTTT. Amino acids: CASSVSGLAGLDTQYF.

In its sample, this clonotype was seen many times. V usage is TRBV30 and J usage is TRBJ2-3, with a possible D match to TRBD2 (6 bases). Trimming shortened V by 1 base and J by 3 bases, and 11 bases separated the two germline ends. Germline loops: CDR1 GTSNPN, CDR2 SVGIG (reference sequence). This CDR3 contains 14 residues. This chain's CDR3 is CAWSGLEGTDTQYF. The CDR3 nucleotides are TGTGCCTGGAGTGGCCTGGAGGGAACAGATACGCAGTATTTT.

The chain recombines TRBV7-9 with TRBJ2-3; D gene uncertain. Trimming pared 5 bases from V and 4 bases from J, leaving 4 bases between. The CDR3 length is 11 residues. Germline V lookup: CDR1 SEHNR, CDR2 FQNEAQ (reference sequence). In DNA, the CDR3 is TGTGCCAGCAGCGCACCAGATACGCAGTATTTT. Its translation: CASSAPDTQYF.

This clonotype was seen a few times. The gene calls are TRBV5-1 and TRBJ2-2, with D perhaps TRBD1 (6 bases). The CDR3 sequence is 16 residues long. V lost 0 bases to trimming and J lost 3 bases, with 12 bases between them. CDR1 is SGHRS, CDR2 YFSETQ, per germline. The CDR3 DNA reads TGCGCCAGCAGCTTGGGACAGGCTCGTGACACCGGGGAGCTGTTTTTT. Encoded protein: CASSLGQARDTGELFF.

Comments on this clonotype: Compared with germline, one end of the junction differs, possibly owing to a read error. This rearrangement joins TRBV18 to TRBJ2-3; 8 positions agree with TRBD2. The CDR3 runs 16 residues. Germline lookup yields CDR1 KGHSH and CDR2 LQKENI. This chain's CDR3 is CASLPRAGGVTDTQYF. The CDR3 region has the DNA TGTGCCAGCTTACCACGGGCGGGAGGAGTGACAGATACGCAGTATTTT.

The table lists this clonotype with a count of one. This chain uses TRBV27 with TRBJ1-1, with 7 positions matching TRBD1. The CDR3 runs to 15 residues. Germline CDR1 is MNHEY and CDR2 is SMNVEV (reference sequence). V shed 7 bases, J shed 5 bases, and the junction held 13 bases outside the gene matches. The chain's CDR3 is CASKPVTGAGTEAFF. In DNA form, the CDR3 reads TGTGCCAGCAAGCCGGTCACAGGGGCTGGGACTGAAGCTTTCTTT.

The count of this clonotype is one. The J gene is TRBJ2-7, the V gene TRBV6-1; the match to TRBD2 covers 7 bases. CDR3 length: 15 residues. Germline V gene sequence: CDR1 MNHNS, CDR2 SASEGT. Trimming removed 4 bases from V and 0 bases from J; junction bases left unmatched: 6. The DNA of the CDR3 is TGTGCCAGCAGTGTTGGGGGACTACGCTCCTACGAGCAGTACTTC. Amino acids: CASSVGGLRSYEQYF.

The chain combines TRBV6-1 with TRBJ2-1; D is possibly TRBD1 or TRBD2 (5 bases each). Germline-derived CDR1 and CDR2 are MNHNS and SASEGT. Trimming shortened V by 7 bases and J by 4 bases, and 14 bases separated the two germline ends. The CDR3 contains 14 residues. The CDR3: CASTEGRGYNEQFF. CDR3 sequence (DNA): TGTGCCAGCACCGAGGGAAGGGGTTACAATGAGCAGTTCTTC.

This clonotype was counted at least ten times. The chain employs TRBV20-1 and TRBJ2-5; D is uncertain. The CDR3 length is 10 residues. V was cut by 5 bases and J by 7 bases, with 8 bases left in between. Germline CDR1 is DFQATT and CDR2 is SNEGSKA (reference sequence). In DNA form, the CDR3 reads TGCAGTGCTGGCCTGGTGACCCAGTACTTC. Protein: CSAGLVTQYF.